Following are 17 T cell receptor beta chains from one sample sequenced in a study of cytomegalovirus exposure and HLA in healthy donors. With 60 Vbeta and 13 Jbeta primers, the PCR was carried out. Profiled with immunoSEQ multiplex PCR; TCRdb holds only in-frame clones, not every one. The sample gives roughly 190,000 clones, 78% of which show up once; around 14% is in the top ten. Material for sequencing was PBMCs. These receptors were obtained from a woman aged 25 to 39 in good health and CMV-seropositive.

A word on this clone: The identical CDR3 is also encoded by other nucleotide sequences in the sample. The chain uses TRBV5-4 and TRBJ1-4, with D maybe TRBD1 (6 bases). Trimming shortened V by 0 bases and J by 6 bases, and 9 bases separated the two germline ends. The V gene's germline CDR1 is SGHNT and CDR2 YYREEE (reference sequence). The CDR3 sequence is 14 residues long. The CDR3 sequence is CASSLGGRDEKLFF. CDR3 bases: TGTGCCAGCAGCTTGGGGGGGCGCGATGAAAAACTGTTTTTT. Full variable domain (outside the CDR3, taken from reference TRBV5-4 and TRBJ1-4): ETGVTQSPTHLIKTRGQQVTLRCSSQSGHNTVSWYQQALGQGPQFIFQYYREEENGRGNFPPRFSGLQFPNYSSELNVNALELDDSALYLCASSLGGRDEKLFFGSGTQLSVL.

The rearrangement links TRBV4-2 to TRBJ1-1, with unresolved D. Per germline, CDR1 LGHNA and CDR2 YNFKEQ. The V and J ends lost 4 bases and 0 bases respectively, with 15 bases between them. The CDR3 has 16 residues. CDR3 region: CASSRLRRALNTEAFF. The CDR3 nucleotides read TGTGCCAGCAGCCGCCTTAGGAGGGCGTTGAACACTGAAGCTTTCTTT.

This chain uses TRBV11-2 with TRBJ1-3, with 7 positions matching TRBD1. CDR1 is SGHAT and CDR2 is FQNNGV in the germline V gene. The trim removed 1 base at V and 1 base at J, leaving 1 base unmatched. The CDR3 extends over 15 amino acids. The CDR3 nucleotides are TGTGCCAGCAGCTTAGGACAGGGTTCTGGAAACACCATATATTTT. Encoded protein: CASSLGQGSGNTIYF.

This chain joins TRBV5-1 and TRBJ1-1, with 11 bases lining up with TRBD1. The CDR3 runs 14 residues. Losses at the gene ends were 4 bases for V and 12 bases for J; bases not matched to a gene: 11. In germline, CDR1 is SGHRS, CDR2 YFSETQ. CDR3 DNA sequence: TGCGCCAGCAGCGCGGGGACAGGGGGGGTCGGGTCTTTCTTT. Its translation: CASSAGTGGVGSFF. Full variable domain (missing parts from reference TRBV5-1 and TRBJ1-1): KAGVTQTPRYLIKTRGQQVTLSCSPISGHRSVSWYQQTPGQGLQFLFEYFSETQRNKGNFPGRFSGRQFSNSRSEMNVSTLELGDSALYLCASSAGTGGVGSFFGQGTRLTVV.

The V call is TRBV6-1, the J call TRBJ2-5; a possible D gene is TRBD2 (5 bases). V lost 3 bases and J 4 bases, leaving 9 bases between the germline ends. Per germline, CDR1 MNHNS and CDR2 SASEGT. The CDR3 totals 13 residues. CDR3 loop: CASSESGLETQYF. In DNA, the CDR3 is TGTGCCAGCAGTGAGTCGGGGTTAGAGACCCAGTACTTC.

Concerning this clone itself: Sequence at one end of the junction differs from germline and may be a read error. The chain carries TRBV7-9 and TRBJ1-5; TRBD1 matches at 7 bases. Germline CDR1 is SEHNR and CDR2 is FQNEAQ (reference sequence). CDR3 length equals 18 residues. CDR3 amino acids: CSSSLDLSVGTEYQPQHF. DNA of the CDR3: TGTTCCAGCAGCTTAGACCTTTCTGTCGGGACAGAGTATCAGCCCCAGCATTTT.

The CDR3 DNA sequence: TGTGCCAGTAGTATAGCGAGGGTGGCAACTAATGAAAAACTGTTTTTT. Encoded protein: CASSIARVATNEKLFF. This chain joins TRBV19 and TRBJ1-4; D uncertain. The ends were cut back, 1 base at V and 0 bases at J, with 9 bases in the middle. CDR1 is LNHDA and CDR2 is SQIVND in the germline V gene (reference sequence). There are 16 residues in the CDR3.

This chain links TRBV6-1 with TRBJ2-3; 7 bases map to TRBD1. V was pared by 10 bases and J by 6 bases, with 7 bases of the junction left unmatched. The length of the CDR3 is 12 residues. The germline V gene has CDR1 MNHNS and CDR2 SASEGT. The CDR3 sequence: CATVQGTDTQYF. The CDR3 nucleotides read TGTGCCACGGTACAGGGGACGGATACGCAGTATTTT.

V and J are TRBV5-1 and TRBJ1-5; 7 nucleotides match TRBD1. The V gene end was trimmed by 2 bases and the J gene end by 2 bases; junction bases not matched to a gene: 4. The CDR3 is 15 amino acids. Per germline, CDR1 SGHRS and CDR2 YFSETQ. The CDR3 region is CASSLSTGGNQPQHF. The CDR3 coding sequence is TGCGCCAGCAGCTTATCCACAGGGGGCAATCAGCCCCAGCATTTT.

This chain joins TRBV7-9 and TRBJ2-7; no firm D call. The CDR3 has 15 residues. The germline CDR1 and CDR2 sequences are SEHNR and FQNEAQ (reference sequence). V was clipped by 2 bases and J by 2 bases, with 13 bases between them. CDR3 sequence reads: CASSLFITDTYEQYF. DNA for the CDR3: TGTGCCAGCAGCTTATTCATCACAGATACCTACGAGCAGTACTTC.

This chain uses TRBV14 with TRBJ2-7, with 8 nucleotides matching TRBD1. This CDR3 is 14 amino acids long. V was clipped by 2 bases and J by 3 bases; unmatched bases: 3. Germline assignment: CDR1 SGHDN and CDR2 FVKESK. The DNA of the CDR3 is TGTGCCAGCAGCCAACGGACAGGGTTCTACGAGCAGTACTTC. Translated, it gives CASSQRTGFYEQYF.

The chain employs TRBV27 and TRBJ2-7; TRBD2 matches 12 bases. V gave up 2 bases and J gave up 3 bases; unmatched junction bases: 2. This CDR3 is 15 amino acids long. Germline lookup yields CDR1 MNHEY and CDR2 SMNVEV (reference sequence). CDR3 in DNA: TGTGCCAGCAGTTTACTGACTAGCGGGAGCTACGAGCAGTACTTC. Translation gives CASSLLTSGSYEQYF.

V is TRBV30 and J is TRBJ2-7, with 15 bases aligning to TRBD2. The CDR3 extends over 18 amino acids. CDR1 GTSNPN and CDR2 SVGIG come from the germline V gene (reference sequence). Trimming took 2 bases from V and 7 from J; bases not matched to a gene: 15. The CDR3 DNA reads TGTGCCTGGAGTAAGAGAGCCGGGACTAGCGGGAGGTCGGGAGAGCAGTACTTC. Its protein product is CAWSKRAGTSGRSGEQYF. Supplemented by reference TRBV30 and TRBJ2-7, the full variable domain reads SQTIHQWPATLVQPVGSPLSLECTVEGTSNPNLYWYRQAAGRGLQLLFYSVGIGQISSEVPQNLSASRPQDRQFILSSKKLLLSDSGFYLCAWSKRAGTSGRSGEQYFGPGTRLTVT.

V is TRBV5-1 and J is TRBJ2-5; 8 nucleotides agree with TRBD1. This CDR3 is built from 17 residues. The V gene end was trimmed by 0 bases and the J gene end by 4 bases; junction bases not matched to a gene: 11. Germline V gene lookup returns CDR1 SGHRS and CDR2 YFSETQ. In DNA, the CDR3 is TGCGCCAGCAGCTTGGTCGAGTCCGGGACAGGAGTAGAGACCCAGTACTTC. It translates to CASSLVESGTGVETQYF.

This clone appeared a few times. DNA of the CDR3: TGTGCCAGCATTCTTGTAAATCCCGTCAATGAGCAGTTCTTC. This translates into CASILVNPVNEQFF. The chain combines TRBV2 with TRBJ2-1, with no clear D. V lost 7 bases, J lost 6 bases, and 16 bases lay in between. Per germline, CDR1 SNHLY and CDR2 FYNNEI. The CDR3 totals 14 residues.

The chain joins TRBV6-5 to TRBJ1-5, with D perhaps matching TRBD1 (5 bases). Trimming left V 2 bases short and J 6 bases short, with 11 bases between. Germline CDR1 is MNHEY and CDR2 is SVGAGI. The CDR3 covers 14 residues. The CDR3 here is CASSYTDTSQPQHF. CDR3 in DNA: TGTGCCAGCAGTTACACGGACACCAGTCAGCCCCAGCATTTT.

This chain joins TRBV5-4 and TRBJ2-7, with a possible D match to TRBD2 (7 bases). The CDR3 length is 13 residues. V lost 1 base to trimming and J lost 6 bases, with 11 bases between them. Germline V gene lookup returns CDR1 SGHNT and CDR2 YYREEE (reference sequence). The CDR3 sequence is CASSLPGGGEQYF. The DNA of the CDR3 is TGTGCCAGCAGCTTGCCGGGGGGCGGCGAGCAGTACTTC.